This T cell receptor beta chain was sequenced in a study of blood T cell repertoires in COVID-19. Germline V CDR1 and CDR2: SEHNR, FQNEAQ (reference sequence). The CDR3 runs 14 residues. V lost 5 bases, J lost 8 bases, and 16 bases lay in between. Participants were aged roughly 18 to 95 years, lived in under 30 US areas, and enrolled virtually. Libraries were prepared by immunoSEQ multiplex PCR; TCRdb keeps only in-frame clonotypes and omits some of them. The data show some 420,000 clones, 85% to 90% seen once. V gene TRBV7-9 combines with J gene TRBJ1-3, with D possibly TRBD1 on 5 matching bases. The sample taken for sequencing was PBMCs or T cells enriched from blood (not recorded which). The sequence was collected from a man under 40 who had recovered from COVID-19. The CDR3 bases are TGTGCCAGCAGCCGGGGGAGCTCCCCCGACACCATATATTTT. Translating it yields CASSRGSSPDTIYF.